The 14 T cell receptor beta chains reported below all come from one sample, sequenced in a study of T cell repertoires in cytomegalovirus infection. TCRdb processed the reads anew with MiXCR; each CDR3 protein has one entry. The repertoire holds more than 110,000 distinct CDR3 sequences, with 25% to 35% as singletons. These receptors' targets are unknown. Sequencing was performed on CD8+ T cells from cultured PBMCs, taken from culture after CMV antigen stimulation. The source is a human donor in good health (CMV status not recorded). Some clones in this sample may be carry-over from other donors' samples.

For the CDR3, the DNA is TGTGCCAGTAACCCCGGAGGGGCAGGCTACAATGAGCAGTTCTTC. Protein sequence: CASNPGGAGYNEQFF. The rearrangement joins TRBV19 to TRBJ2-1; perhaps TRBD2 as D (6 bases). V lost 7 bases, J lost 3 bases, and 16 bases lay in between. This CDR3 spans 15 amino acids. Germline lookup yields CDR1 LNHDA and CDR2 SQIVND (reference sequence).

The J gene is TRBJ2-4, the V gene TRBV7-9; a possible D gene is TRBD1 (6 bases). The length of the CDR3 is 16 residues. V was shortened by 4 bases and J by 3 bases, with 16 bases between the two germline ends. From germline, CDR1 is SEHNR and CDR2 FQNEAQ (reference sequence). The chain's CDR3 is CASSSGDQGVKNIQYF. The CDR3 DNA is TGTGCCAGCAGCTCAGGGGACCAAGGTGTCAAAAACATTCAGTACTTC.

This clonotype was seen at least ten times. J is TRBJ1-2 and V is TRBV7-2; D is undetermined. CDR3 length: 13 amino acids. Trimming cost V 4 bases and J 2 bases, with 8 bases left between them. CDR1 is SGHTA, CDR2 FQGNSA, per germline. The CDR3: CASSYSGNYGYTF. The CDR3 DNA reads TGTGCCAGCAGCTACTCCGGGAACTATGGCTACACCTTC.

The chain links TRBV12-3 or TRBV12-4 to TRBJ1-1; D gene uncertain. V was trimmed by 6 bases and J by 0 bases, leaving 8 bases between them. This CDR3 contains 13 residues. The CDR3 sequence is CASSPAVNTEAFF. In nucleotides, the CDR3 is TGTGCCAGCAGCCCTGCGGTGAACACTGAAGCTTTCTTT.

The V call is TRBV20-1, the J call TRBJ1-5, with D uncertain. With 3 bases removed from V and 0 bases from J, the gap between germline ends came to 6 bases. CDR1 DFQATT and CDR2 SNEGSKA come from the germline V gene (reference sequence). The CDR3 runs 13 residues. The CDR3 sequence is CSARENSNQPQHF. CDR3 DNA: TGCAGTGCTAGGGAAAATAGCAATCAGCCCCAGCATTTT.

This clonotype has more than one count but fewer than ten. The rearrangement links TRBV7-9 to TRBJ2-1, with D possibly TRBD2 on 6 matching bases. This CDR3 has 14 amino acids. Germline loops: CDR1 SEHNR, CDR2 FQNEAQ (reference sequence). The V end lost 7 bases, the J end lost 7 bases, and 17 bases lay between the germline ends. The CDR3 region is CASTSMGDWNEQFF. CDR3 in DNA: TGTGCCAGCACCTCTATGGGGGACTGGAATGAGCAGTTCTTC. Looking up the rest from reference TRBV7-9 and TRBJ2-1 gives the full variable domain: DTGVSQNPRHKITKRGQNVTFRCDPISEHNRLYWYRQTLGQGPEFLTYFQNEAQLEKSRLLSDRFSAERPKGSFSTLEIQRTEQGDSAMYLCASTSMGDWNEQFFGPGTRLTVL.

The sample holds many counts of this clonotype. The chain's CDR3 is CASSSGSPGNTIYF. The DNA for the CDR3 is TGTGCCAGCAGCTCCGGCTCGCCAGGAAACACCATATATTTT. The rearrangement joins TRBV11-3 to TRBJ1-3; no definite D call. V was trimmed by 4 bases and J by 4 bases, leaving 11 bases between them. The CDR3 contains 14 residues. CDR1 is SGHNT and CDR2 is YENEEA in the germline V gene.

This clonotype was observed a few times. The chain recombines TRBV7-8 with TRBJ2-1, with 9 bases lining up with TRBD2. The trim removed 3 bases at V and 9 bases at J, leaving 9 bases unmatched. Per germline, CDR1 SGHVS and CDR2 FQNEAQ. The CDR3 contains 15 residues. The chain's CDR3 is CASSFPFSGGREQFF. The CDR3 nucleotides are TGTGCCAGCAGCTTCCCATTTAGCGGGGGTCGTGAGCAGTTCTTC. The full variable domain, in which reference TRBV7-8 and TRBJ2-1 provide the parts outside the CDR3, is GAGVSQSPRYKVAKRGQDVALRCDPISGHVSLFWYQQALGQGPEFLTYFQNEAQLDKSGLPSDRFFAERPEGSVSTLKIQRTQQEDSAVYLCASSFPFSGGREQFFGPGTRLTVL.

For this clonotype: Relative to the germline gene, one junction end is altered; a read error may explain this. CDR3 in amino acids: CASSPHPGTDNEQFF. CDR3 bases: TGTGCCAGCAGCCCCCACCCAGGGACTGACAATGAGCAGTTCTTC. The chain recombines TRBV4-1 with TRBJ2-1; perhaps TRBD2 as D (6 bases). The CDR3 sequence is 15 residues long. Germline assignment: CDR1 MGHRA and CDR2 YSYEKL.

This clonotype was recorded only once. The V call is TRBV28, the J call TRBJ2-4; 10 bases fit TRBD2. CDR1 and CDR2 (germline): MDHEN, SYDVKM. This CDR3 has 15 amino acids. Trimming at V came to 7 bases and at J to 0 bases, leaving 3 bases not matched to a gene. The CDR3, as DNA: TGTGCCAGCACACTAGCGGGACTAGCCAAAAACATTCAGTACTTC. It translates to CASTLAGLAKNIQYF. The variable domain in full, with the rest retrieved from reference TRBV28 and TRBJ2-4, is DVKVTQSSRYLVKRTGEKVFLECVQDMDHENMFWYRQDPGLGLRLIYFSYDVKMKEKGDIPEGYSVSREKKERFSLILESASTNQTSMYLCASTLAGLAKNIQYFGAGTRLSVL.

CDR3 sequence (DNA): TGTGCCAGCAGCGCCAGGGAAGTCTATGGCTACACCTTC. This codes for CASSAREVYGYTF. The V call is TRBV12-3 or TRBV12-4, the J call TRBJ1-2; D perhaps matches TRBD1 (5 bases). Trimming cost V 6 bases and J 4 bases, with 12 bases left between them. This CDR3 spans 13 amino acids.

The chain uses TRBV7-9 and TRBJ2-7; D may be TRBD1 or TRBD2 (5 bases each). The germline V and J ends were trimmed by 4 bases and 0 bases, with 13 bases remaining between them. This CDR3 spans 15 amino acids. The germline V gene has CDR1 SEHNR and CDR2 FQNEAQ (reference sequence). The CDR3 protein is CASSSGDDISYEQYF. CDR3 nucleotides: TGTGCCAGCAGCTCTGGGGACGATATCTCCTACGAGCAGTACTTC.

This rearrangement joins TRBV28 to TRBJ1-4; no definite D call. V was cut by 8 bases and J by 6 bases, with 19 bases left in between. The CDR3 has 15 amino acids. Germline values: CDR1 MDHEN, CDR2 SYDVKM. The CDR3 sequence: CASSKVADSDEKLFF. CDR3 nucleotides: TGTGCCAGCTCAAAGGTGGCAGATTCGGATGAAAAACTGTTTTTT. Based on the CDR3 plus reference TRBV28 and TRBJ1-4, the full variable domain is DVKVTQSSRYLVKRTGEKVFLECVQDMDHENMFWYRQDPGLGLRLIYFSYDVKMKEKGDIPEGYSVSREKKERFSLILESASTNQTSMYLCASSKVADSDEKLFFGSGTQLSVL.

The sample holds a few counts of this clonotype. The CDR3 loop is CASSDRFHEQFF. CDR3 nucleotides: TGTGCCAGCAGCGACAGGTTCCACGAGCAGTTCTTC. The genes are TRBV12-3 or TRBV12-4 and TRBJ2-1; a weak D match, TRBD1 (6 bases). Trimming took 6 bases from V and 10 from J, leaving 13 bases between them. This CDR3 comprises 12 residues.